Shown below are 14 T cell receptor beta chains from a single sample sequenced in a study of beta chain features in type 1 diabetes. Every bit of the isolated RNA underwent reverse transcription, so sequencing read expressed TCRB transcripts. Data came from immunoSEQ multiplex PCR; TCRdb stores just in-frame clones and leaves some out. Among about half a million clones listed, over 9.5% were seen once. The sequenced material came from naive CD4+ T cells from blood. These receptors all stem from a woman between 18 and 30 years old in good health.

The genes are TRBV4-1 and TRBJ2-5, with D unresolved. From germline, CDR1 is MGHRA and CDR2 YSYEKL. This CDR3 region has 13 residues. The ends were cut back, 1 base at V and 5 bases at J, with 8 bases in the middle. CDR3 amino acids: CASSQGLLETQYF. DNA of the CDR3: TGCGCCAGCAGCCAAGGACTCTTGGAGACCCAGTACTTC.

The V gene is TRBV5-4, the J gene TRBJ2-2; D might be TRBD2 (6 bases). The length of the CDR3 is 15 residues. Per germline, CDR1 SGHNT and CDR2 YYREEE (reference sequence). V lost 4 bases and J 0 bases, leaving 10 bases between the germline ends. The CDR3 coding sequence is TGTGCCAGCAGCCCGGACTACACGAACACCGGGGAGCTGTTTTTT. Its protein is CASSPDYTNTGELFF.

The chain links TRBV29-1 to TRBJ1-4, with D tentatively TRBD1 (6 bases). CDR1 SQVTM and CDR2 ANQGSEA come from the germline V gene. CDR3 length: 14 amino acids. The V gene lost 5 bases and the J gene lost 8 bases, with 18 bases spanning the gap. CDR3 in DNA: TGCAGCGTTCTGGCTCTAGGGGGTCGAGAAAAACTGTTTTTT. It specifies CSVLALGGREKLFF.

This chain links TRBV29-1 with TRBJ1-4; no clear D. Germline V gene sequence: CDR1 SQVTM, CDR2 ANQGSEA. V lost 5 bases and J lost 1, with 2 bases in between. CDR3 length equals 11 residues. CDR3 coding DNA: TGCAGCGTTAGAACTAATGAAAAACTGTTTTTT. Its protein is CSVRTNEKLFF.

This clone has only a few counts. The CDR3 bases are TGTGCCAGCAGCTCCGACCGGGACCCCGAGCAGTACGTC. It is translated as CASSSDRDPEQYV. The genes are TRBV13 and TRBJ2-7; D possibly uses TRBD1 or TRBD2 (5 bases each). V shed 4 bases and J shed 6 bases, with 13 bases lying between them. The germline V gene has CDR1 PRHDT and CDR2 FYEKMQ (reference sequence). The CDR3 extends over 13 amino acids.

The rearrangement uses TRBV6-5 and TRBJ2-5; TRBD1 might be the D (5 bases). The CDR3 runs to 15 residues. Germline values: CDR1 MNHEY, CDR2 SVGAGI. Trimming stripped 4 bases from V and 1 base from J, with 13 bases between. This chain's CDR3 is CASSSPSRGQETQYF. CDR3 nucleotide sequence: TGTGCCAGCAGTTCCCCCTCTAGGGGCCAAGAGACCCAGTACTTC.

The chain is built from TRBV14 and TRBJ2-7; D is perhaps TRBD1 (5 bases). CDR3 length: 15 residues. V shed 4 bases and J shed 3 bases, with 16 bases lying between them. The germline gives CDR1 SGHDN, CDR2 FVKESK. The CDR3 spells CASSPSSPGRYEQYF. CDR3 sequence (DNA): TGTGCCAGCAGCCCGTCAAGTCCAGGGCGCTACGAGCAGTACTTC.

V and J are TRBV2 and TRBJ1-1; D remains ambiguous. V was clipped by 6 bases and J by 1 base, with 15 bases between them. Germline lookup yields CDR1 SNHLY and CDR2 FYNNEI. There are 15 residues in the CDR3. In DNA form, the CDR3 reads TGTGCCAGCAGGGCTCGGGCATACAAGAACACTGAAGCTTTCTTT. It translates to CASRARAYKNTEAFF.

There are a few counts of this clone. V is TRBV4-1 and J is TRBJ1-2, with a possible D match to TRBD1 (6 bases). The V end lost 5 bases, the J end lost 1 base, and 17 bases lay between the germline ends. Germline loops: CDR1 MGHRA, CDR2 YSYEKL. The CDR3 extends over 16 amino acids. The CDR3 nucleotides are TGCGCCAGCAGCGAGAGATGGGTACAGGGTAACTATGGCTACACCTTC. Translated, it gives CASSERWVQGNYGYTF.

This chain links TRBV27 with TRBJ2-7; the D call may be TRBD1 or TRBD2 (5 bases each). CDR1 is MNHEY and CDR2 is SMNVEV in the germline V gene (reference sequence). There are 19 residues in the CDR3. V lost 5 bases, J lost 3 bases, and 29 bases lay in between. CDR3 amino acids: CASSPLKGISPSAGYEQYF. In DNA form, the CDR3 reads TGTGCCAGCAGTCCCTTGAAGGGGATCTCACCCTCGGCGGGCTACGAGCAGTACTTC.

As regards this clone: Other DNA sequences in the sample encode the same CDR3. This chain uses TRBV7-2 with TRBJ2-3; 7 bases are a match to TRBD2. Germline V lookup: CDR1 SGHTA, CDR2 FQGNSA. J lost 5 bases, V lost 4 bases, and 0 bases had no gene match. This CDR3 has 12 amino acids. CDR3 DNA sequence: TGTGCCAGCAGCTCTAGCGGAGATACGCAGTATTTT. Encoded protein: CASSSSGDTQYF. The whole variable domain, filled in from reference TRBV7-2 and TRBJ2-3, reads GAGVSQSPSNKVTEKGKDVELRCDPISGHTALYWYRQSLGQGLEFLIYFQGNSAPDKSGLPSDRFSAERTGGSVSTLTIQRTQQEDSAVYLCASSSSGDTQYFGPGTRLTVL.

This chain links TRBV14 with TRBJ2-1; the D is unclear. Germline CDR1 is SGHDN and CDR2 is FVKESK. This CDR3 contains 13 residues. Trimming took off 9 bases at V and 8 bases at J, with 17 bases between the two ends. The chain's CDR3 is CASQPSSSYEQFF. CDR3 DNA sequence: TGTGCCAGTCAGCCGTCTAGTTCTTATGAGCAGTTCTTC.

This clone came up a few times. The rearrangement joins TRBV7-8 to TRBJ2-4; tentative D call: TRBD1 (5 bases). The V end lost 3 bases, the J end lost 1 base, and 13 bases lay between the germline ends. The CDR3 sequence is 16 residues long. Germline V gene sequence: CDR1 SGHVS, CDR2 FQNEAQ. The CDR3 here is CASSFRRDLAKNIQYF. The DNA for the CDR3 is TGTGCCAGCAGCTTCCGCAGGGATCTGGCCAAAAACATTCAGTACTTC.

V usage is TRBV29-1 and J usage is TRBJ2-7; no clear D gene. V lost 4 bases and J lost 3, with 13 bases in between. The CDR3 loop spans 13 amino acids. Germline CDR1 is SQVTM and CDR2 is ANQGSEA. The CDR3 loop is CSVGRDNFYEQYF. CDR3 coding DNA: TGCAGCGTTGGACGCGACAACTTCTACGAGCAGTACTTC.